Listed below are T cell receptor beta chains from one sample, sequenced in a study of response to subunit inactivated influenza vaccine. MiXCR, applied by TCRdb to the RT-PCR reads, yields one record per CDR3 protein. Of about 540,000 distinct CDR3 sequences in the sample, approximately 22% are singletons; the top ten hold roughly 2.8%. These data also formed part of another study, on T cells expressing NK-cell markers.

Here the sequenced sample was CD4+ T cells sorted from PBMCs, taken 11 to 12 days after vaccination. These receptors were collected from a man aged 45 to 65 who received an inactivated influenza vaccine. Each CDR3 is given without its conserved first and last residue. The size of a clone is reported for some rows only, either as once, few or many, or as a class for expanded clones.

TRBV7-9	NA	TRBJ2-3	ASSLIAGAWDTQY
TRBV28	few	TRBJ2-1	ASSPPGQNNEQF
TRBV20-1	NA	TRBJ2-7	SAFKAAGGTYEQY
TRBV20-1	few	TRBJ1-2	SARDPDRARGGDT
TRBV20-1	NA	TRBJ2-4	SAILRRAKNIQY
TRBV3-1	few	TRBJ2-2	ASSQQTGITGELF
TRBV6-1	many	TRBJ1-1	ASMIQRNTEAF
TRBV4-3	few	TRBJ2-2	ASSLGGGRVTGELF
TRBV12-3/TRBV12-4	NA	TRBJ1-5	ASRGYSNQPQH
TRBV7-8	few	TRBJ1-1	ASSLGRLPMNTEAF
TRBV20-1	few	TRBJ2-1	SARDWASGGRDEQF
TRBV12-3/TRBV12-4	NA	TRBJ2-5	ASRTDGKETQY
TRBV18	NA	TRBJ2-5	ASSYERTAPMIETQY
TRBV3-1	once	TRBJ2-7	ASSPGADYEQY
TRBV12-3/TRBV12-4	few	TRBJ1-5	ASSLAVQGSQPQH
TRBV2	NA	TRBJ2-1	ASSRLSSYNEQF
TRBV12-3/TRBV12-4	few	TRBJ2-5	ASSFSGSGTQY
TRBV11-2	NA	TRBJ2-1	ASSSYRAANNEQF
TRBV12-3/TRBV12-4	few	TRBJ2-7	ASSLAAGTSSYEQY
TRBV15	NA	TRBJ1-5	ATSRDGGRQPQH
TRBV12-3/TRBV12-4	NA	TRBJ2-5	ASSLVTGGAETQY
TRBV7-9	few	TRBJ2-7	ASSLDREQY
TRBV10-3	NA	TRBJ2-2	AISESGNRGDTGELF
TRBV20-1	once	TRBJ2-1	SAKIQGRGYNEQF
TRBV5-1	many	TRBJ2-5	ASSPGLSTGGKTQY
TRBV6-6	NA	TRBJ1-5	ASSYLGVTQH
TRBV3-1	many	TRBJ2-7	ASSLSLKSYEQY
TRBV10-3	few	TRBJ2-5	AISETGGGETQY
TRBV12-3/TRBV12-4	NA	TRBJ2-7	ASSLRVPYEQY
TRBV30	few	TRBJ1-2	AWSPQGAYGYT
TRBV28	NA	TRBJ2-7	ASSPHRGPPREQY
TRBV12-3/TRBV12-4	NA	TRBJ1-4	ASSFDEKLF
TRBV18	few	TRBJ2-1	ASSPELTSYNEQF
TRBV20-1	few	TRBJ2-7	SARLNRGRTQY
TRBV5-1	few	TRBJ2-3	ASSLTTLSTDTQY
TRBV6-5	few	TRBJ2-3	ASSSPLTGGRDTQY
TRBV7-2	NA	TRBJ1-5	ASTPYVDKNQPQH
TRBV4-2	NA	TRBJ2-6	ASSQVSAGRRIWANVLT
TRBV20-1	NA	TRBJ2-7	SARDMDRGNEQY
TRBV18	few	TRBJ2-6	ASSVGQGSSGANVLT
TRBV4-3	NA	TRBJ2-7	ASSQDRTTEQY
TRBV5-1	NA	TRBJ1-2	ASSPEGDGYT
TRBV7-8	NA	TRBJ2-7	ASSLAGGGFYEQY
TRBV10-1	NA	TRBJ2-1	ASSGPYNEQF
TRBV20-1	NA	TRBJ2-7	SAREPGTKGEQY
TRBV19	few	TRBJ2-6	ASSVRSGANVLT
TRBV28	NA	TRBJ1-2	ASRSDTSANYGYT
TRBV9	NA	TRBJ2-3	ASSPRQDGRDTQY
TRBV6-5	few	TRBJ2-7	ASSYRIGTGSFPYEQY
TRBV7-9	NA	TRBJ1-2	ASSLHTTGKRNGYT
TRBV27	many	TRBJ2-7	ASSSTGGSEQY
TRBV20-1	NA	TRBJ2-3	SASTATGADTQY
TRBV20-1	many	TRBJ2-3	SASFLGSQY
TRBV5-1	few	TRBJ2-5	ASSLASGALQETQY
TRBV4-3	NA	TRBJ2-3	ASSRGRASGGDTQY
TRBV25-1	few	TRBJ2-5	ASSEAMVGETQY
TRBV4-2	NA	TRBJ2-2	ASSQDTRPTGELF